This TCR beta chain was sequenced for a study of T cells in Graves' hyperthyroidism and ophthalmopathy. Study conclusions and caveats: A 13 V-J signature model discriminated ophthalmopathy versus stable hyperthyroidism.

This clonotype was counted many times. Its specificity is unknown. It was RNA transcripts that yielded the amplified TCR beta CDR3 regions. The HTBI primer set drove a first-round RT-PCR of the TCR CDR3. TCRdb processed the multiplex PCR reads anew with MiXCR; each CDR3 protein has one entry. The sample consists of approximately 430,000 distinct CDR3 sequences, 15% to 17% of them appearing once. V shed 5 bases and J shed 11 bases, with 18 bases lying between them. There are 14 residues in the CDR3. CDR1 and CDR2 (germline): SGHTA, FQGNSA. Uncontrolled infections, other autoimmune diseases, pregnancy or lactation led to exclusion of patients.

Sequencing used blood. The chain couples TRBV7-2 to TRBJ1-4; D is perhaps TRBD1 (6 bases). The clonotype originates from a woman aged 18 to 35 with Graves' hyperthyroidism. The CDR3 sequence: CASSPNRVEGKLFF. In DNA form, the CDR3 reads TGTGCCAGCAGCCCCAACAGGGTCGAAGGGAAACTGTTTTTT.